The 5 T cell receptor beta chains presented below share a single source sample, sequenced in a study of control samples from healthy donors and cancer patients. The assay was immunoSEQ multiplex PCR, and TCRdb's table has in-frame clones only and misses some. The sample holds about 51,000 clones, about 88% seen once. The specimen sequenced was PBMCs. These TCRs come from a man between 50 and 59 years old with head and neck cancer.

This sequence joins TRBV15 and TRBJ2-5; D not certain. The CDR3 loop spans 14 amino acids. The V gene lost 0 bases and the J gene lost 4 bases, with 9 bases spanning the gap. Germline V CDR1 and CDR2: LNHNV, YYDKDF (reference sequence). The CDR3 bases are TGTGCCACCAGCAGAGATGGGTCAGGAGAGACCCAGTACTTC. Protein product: CATSRDGSGETQYF.

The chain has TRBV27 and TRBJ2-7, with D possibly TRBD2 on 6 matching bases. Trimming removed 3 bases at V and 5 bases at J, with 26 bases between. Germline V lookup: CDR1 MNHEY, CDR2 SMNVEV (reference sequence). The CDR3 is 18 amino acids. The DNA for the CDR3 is TGTGCCAGCAGTTTCCGGCTGGCCAACGGGGAGGCGGTCCACGAGCAGTACTTC. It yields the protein CASSFRLANGEAVHEQYF.

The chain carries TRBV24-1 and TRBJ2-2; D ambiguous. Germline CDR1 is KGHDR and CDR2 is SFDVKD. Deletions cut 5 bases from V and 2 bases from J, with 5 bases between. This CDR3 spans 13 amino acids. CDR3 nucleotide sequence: TGTGCCACCAGTGGAGTTAACACCGGGGAGCTGTTTTTT. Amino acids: CATSGVNTGELFF.

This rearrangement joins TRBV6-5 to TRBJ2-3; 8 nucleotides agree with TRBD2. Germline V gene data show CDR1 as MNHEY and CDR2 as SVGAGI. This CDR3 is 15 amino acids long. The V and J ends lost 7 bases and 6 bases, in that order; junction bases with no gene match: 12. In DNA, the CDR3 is TGTGCCAGCAAACAAGTAGCGGGATTGGTTGATACGCAGTATTTT. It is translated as CASKQVAGLVDTQYF.

The CDR3 sequence: CATSRVTTVEETQYF. For the CDR3, the DNA is TGTGCCACCAGCAGAGTTACGACAGTGGAAGAGACCCAGTACTTC. The rearrangement uses TRBV15 and TRBJ2-5; weak D call: TRBD1 (5 bases). The CDR3 is 15 residues long. CDR1 is LNHNV, CDR2 YYDKDF, per germline (reference sequence). V was clipped by 1 base and J by 3 bases, with 12 bases between them.